The entry below gives a single TCR beta chain sequence along with its context. At one end the junction does not follow the germline gene, possibly because of a read error. These data come from a study of blood T cell repertoires in COVID-19. The study assigned cohorts using participant-reported clinical history. This CDR3 has 16 residues. Per germline, CDR1 SGHVS and CDR2 FQNEAQ. Assay: immunoSEQ multiplex PCR; the TCRdb copy retains only in-frame clones and omits some. The sample yields about 200,000 clones, roughly nine tenths seen once. Sequenced material: PBMCs or T cells enriched from blood (not recorded which). The V call is TRBV7-8, the J call TRBJ1-5; 8 bases match TRBD1. The sequence was obtained from a woman under 40 who had recovered from COVID-19. The CDR3 region has the DNA TGTGCCAGCAGCTTAACGGACAGGGCTAGCGATCAGCCCCAGCATTTT. Translation gives CASSLTDRASDQPQHF. The variable domain in full, completed from reference TRBV7-8 and TRBJ1-5, reads GAGVSQSPRYKVAKRGQDVALRCDPISGHVSLFWYQQALGQGPEFLTYFQNEAQLDKSGLPSDRFFAERPEGSVSTLKIQRTQQEDSAVYLCASSLTDRASDQPQHFGDGTRLSIL.